The entry below gives a single TCR beta chain sequence along with its context. The entry originates in a study of blood T cell repertoires in COVID-19. Study information: Donors in the United States, Italy and Spain gave samples during acute or convalescent COVID-19. Sources were T cells, B-cell-depleted T cells, or PBMCs; the material itself was cDNA or gDNA.

Clones were sequenced by immunoSEQ multiplex PCR, and TCRdb holds only the in-frame ones, with some missing. The data contain some 130,000 clones, about four fifths of them singletons. CDR1 is GTSNPN, CDR2 SVGIG, per germline (reference sequence). The CDR3 is made up of 16 amino acids. V was shortened by 3 bases and J by 7 bases, with 24 bases between the two germline ends. The sample comprised peripheral blood. The chain carries TRBV30 and TRBJ1-1; tentative D call: TRBD1 (6 bases). This clonotype was obtained from a woman older than 75 with acute or convalescent COVID-19. The CDR3 region is CAWRPTTTHKGGEAFF. Written as DNA, the CDR3 is TGTGCCTGGAGGCCTACCACCACACACAAAGGGGGTGAAGCTTTCTTT.